This passage covers 26 T cell receptor beta chains from one sample sequenced in a study of shared clonotypes between healthy human individuals. The data were produced by immunoSEQ multiplex PCR, yet TCRdb's version contains in-frame clones alone and is incomplete. Of 2 million to 2.5 million clones in the sample, approximately 94% were seen once. Sequenced sample: naive CD4+ T cells sorted from blood. Subset reported: CD45RA+ positively selected. All receptors derive from a man younger than 35 in good health.

The V call is TRBV10-3, the J call TRBJ2-7; TRBD2 matches 7 bases. The CDR3 has 15 residues. Germline V gene sequence: CDR1 ENHRY, CDR2 SYGVKD. The V segment lost 3 bases and the J segment 1 base; nucleotides outside the gene matches: 6. CDR3 DNA sequence: TGTGCCATCAGTGAAGCGGGGTTCAAATCCTACGAGCAGTACTTC. This sequence encodes CAISEAGFKSYEQYF.

The V call is TRBV18, the J call TRBJ2-7, with D unclear. The CDR3 is 13 residues long. V was pared by 0 bases and J by 4 bases, with 7 bases between. Germline CDR1 reads KGHSH; CDR2 reads LQKENI. In DNA, the CDR3 is TGTGCCAGCTCACCACCAGGGATGTACGAGCAGTACTTC. It yields the protein CASSPPGMYEQYF.

The chain has TRBV6-1 and TRBJ2-3; D not certain. The V and J ends lost 2 bases and 0 bases respectively, with 12 bases between them. Germline CDR1 MNHNS, CDR2 SASEGT. CDR3 length: 16 residues. The CDR3 spells CASSEFGQVSTDTQYF. CDR3 DNA: TGTGCCAGCAGTGAATTCGGGCAGGTTAGCACAGATACGCAGTATTTT.

J is TRBJ1-5 and V is TRBV5-1, with no clear D. Trimming took 6 bases from V and 9 from J, leaving 7 bases between them. The CDR3 has 10 amino acids. Germline-derived CDR1 and CDR2 are SGHRS and YFSETQ. CDR3 nucleotides: TGCGCCAGCAAAGGCAGGCCCCAGCATTTT. Residues: CASKGRPQHF. Full variable domain (missing parts from reference TRBV5-1 and TRBJ1-5): KAGVTQTPRYLIKTRGQQVTLSCSPISGHRSVSWYQQTPGQGLQFLFEYFSETQRNKGNFPGRFSGRQFSNSRSEMNVSTLELGDSALYLCASKGRPQHFGDGTRLSIL.

The chain links TRBV2 to TRBJ2-3; TRBD1 agrees at 10 bases. The CDR3 runs 15 residues. The germline V gene encodes CDR1 SNHLY and CDR2 FYNNEI. Germline trimming cut 8 bases from V and 4 bases from J; bases unmatched to any gene: 9. The CDR3 coding sequence is TGTGCCAGCTCGGCCCTGGGACAGGGGCCAGATACGCAGTATTTT. Protein product: CASSALGQGPDTQYF.

The genes are TRBV2 and TRBJ2-5, with a weak D call TRBD2 (6 bases). Germline V gene lookup returns CDR1 SNHLY and CDR2 FYNNEI. The CDR3 totals 14 residues. Trimming left V 8 bases short and J 2 bases short, with 15 bases between. The chain's CDR3 is CASRSSGLQETQYF. DNA for the CDR3: TGTGCCAGCCGGTCCAGCGGGTTACAAGAGACCCAGTACTTC. Supplemented by reference TRBV2 and TRBJ2-5, the full variable domain reads EPEVTQTPSHQVTQMGQEVILRCVPISNHLYFYWYRQILGQKVEFLVSFYNNEISEKSEIFDDQFSVERPDGSNFTLKIRSTKLEDSAMYFCASRSSGLQETQYFGPGTRLLVL.

The rearrangement uses TRBV30 and TRBJ1-5; the D gene is possibly TRBD1 (6 bases). The V end was cut by 4 bases, the J end by 6 bases, with 13 bases between. The germline V gene has CDR1 GTSNPN and CDR2 SVGIG (reference sequence). The CDR3 loop spans 13 amino acids. The CDR3 reads CAWKQGRGQPQHF. The CDR3 DNA reads as TGTGCCTGGAAACAGGGAAGAGGTCAGCCCCAGCATTTT.

The genes are TRBV30 and TRBJ1-1, with D perhaps TRBD1 (5 bases). The germline V and J ends were trimmed by 4 bases and 12 bases, with 24 bases remaining between them. This CDR3 contains 14 residues. CDR1 and CDR2 (germline): GTSNPN, SVGIG (reference sequence). This chain's CDR3 is CAWTPVPGPGSPFF. Written as DNA, the CDR3 is TGTGCCTGGACTCCTGTTCCGGGACCGGGAAGCCCTTTCTTT. Full variable domain (missing parts from reference TRBV30 and TRBJ1-1): SQTIHQWPATLVQPVGSPLSLECTVEGTSNPNLYWYRQAAGRGLQLLFYSVGIGQISSEVPQNLSASRPQDRQFILSSKKLLLSDSGFYLCAWTPVPGPGSPFFGQGTRLTVV.

V usage is TRBV4-1 and J usage is TRBJ2-1; 13 nucleotides line up with TRBD2. With 1 base clipped from V and 9 bases from J, the junction kept 15 bases outside the gene matches. CDR1 is MGHRA, CDR2 YSYEKL, per germline. The CDR3 covers 19 residues. CDR3 coding DNA: TGCGCCAGCAGCCAAGCCCCGGGACTAGCGGGATCGGCGCGAAGTGAGCAGTTCTTC. Amino acid sequence: CASSQAPGLAGSARSEQFF.

J is TRBJ2-3 and V is TRBV5-1, with no clear D. Trimming cost V 0 bases and J 5 bases, with 4 bases left between them. Germline values: CDR1 SGHRS, CDR2 YFSETQ. The CDR3 loop spans 12 amino acids. In DNA, the CDR3 is TGCGCCAGCAGCTTGGGGATAGATACGCAGTATTTT. This sequence encodes CASSLGIDTQYF.

The chain carries TRBV5-6 and TRBJ2-4; 7 bases agree with TRBD1. The CDR3 consists of 14 residues. CDR1 is SGHDT and CDR2 is YYEEEE in the germline V gene. The V segment lost 4 bases and the J segment 4 bases; nucleotides outside the gene matches: 5. This CDR3 reads CASSPPGQKNIQYF. Here the CDR3 DNA reads TGTGCCAGCAGCCCTCCGGGACAGAAAAACATTCAGTACTTC.

The DNA of the CDR3 is TGTGCCAGCAGTTACACTGGGGTGAACACTGAAGCTTTCTTT. It yields the protein CASSYTGVNTEAFF. The V call is TRBV6-5, the J call TRBJ1-1; D is uncertain. The V end was cut by 2 bases, the J end by 0 bases, with 7 bases between. Germline V lookup: CDR1 MNHEY, CDR2 SVGAGI. The CDR3 covers 14 residues.

This rearrangement joins TRBV5-5 to TRBJ1-2; TRBD1 aligns across 8 bases. The germline V gene encodes CDR1 SGHKS and CDR2 YYEKEE (reference sequence). The CDR3 sequence is 15 residues long. V lost 2 bases and J lost 6; bases outside the gene matches: 9. This CDR3 reads CASSLPGGADNGYTF. The CDR3 bases are TGTGCCAGCAGCTTACCAGGGGGCGCAGACAATGGCTACACCTTC. The full variable domain, with the rest looked up from reference TRBV5-5 and TRBJ1-2, is DAGVTQSPTHLIKTRGQQVTLRCSPISGHKSVSWYQQVLGQGPQFIFQYYEKEERGRGNFPDRFSARQFPNYSSELNVNALLLGDSALYLCASSLPGGADNGYTFGSGTRLTVV.

The J gene is TRBJ1-2, the V gene TRBV28; a weak D match, TRBD1 (6 bases). This CDR3 contains 14 residues. V lost 1 base and J lost 5, with 11 bases in between. Germline V gene data show CDR1 as MDHEN and CDR2 as SYDVKM. Here the CDR3 DNA reads TGTGCCAGCAGTTTATACGGGGGCGCGTATGGCTACACCTTC. This gives the protein CASSLYGGAYGYTF.

This chain uses TRBV7-2 with TRBJ2-1; D is unclear. This CDR3 contains 13 residues. The V and J ends lost 5 bases and 6 bases respectively, with 11 bases between them. The germline V gene encodes CDR1 SGHTA and CDR2 FQGNSA. CDR3 amino acids: CASSPARLNEQFF. The CDR3 nucleotides are TGTGCCAGCAGCCCGGCCCGCCTCAATGAGCAGTTCTTC.

The chain is built from TRBV18 and TRBJ1-1; D gene unclear. V lost 3 bases and J 2 bases, leaving 16 bases between the germline ends. The CDR3 covers 16 residues. Germline V lookup: CDR1 KGHSH, CDR2 LQKENI. The CDR3 spells CASSPVGPIPNTEAFF. In DNA form, the CDR3 reads TGTGCCAGCTCACCCGTTGGACCCATTCCCAACACTGAAGCTTTCTTT.

The rearrangement links TRBV18 to TRBJ1-2, with 9 positions matching TRBD1. Looked up from germline, CDR1 is KGHSH and CDR2 is LQKENI. The length of the CDR3 is 14 residues. The ends lost 5 bases at V and 3 bases at J; junction bases unmatched: 4. The CDR3 coding sequence is TGTGCCAGCTCATGGGACAGGGACGACTATGGCTACACCTTC. Its protein product is CASSWDRDDYGYTF.

The chain recombines TRBV7-2 with TRBJ1-5; TRBD1 aligns across 8 bases. The CDR3 consists of 16 residues. V lost 2 bases and J lost 2; bases outside the gene matches: 5. CDR1 and CDR2 (germline): SGHTA, FQGNSA. As DNA, the CDR3 is TGTGCCAGCAGCTTATCAGGGGGCGAGGGCAATCAGCCCCAGCATTTT. This codes for CASSLSGGEGNQPQHF. The complete variable domain, with remaining parts taken from reference TRBV7-2 and TRBJ1-5, reads GAGVSQSPSNKVTEKGKDVELRCDPISGHTALYWYRQSLGQGLEFLIYFQGNSAPDKSGLPSDRFSAERTGGSVSTLTIQRTQQEDSAVYLCASSLSGGEGNQPQHFGDGTRLSIL.

The genes are TRBV4-1 and TRBJ1-3; 7 bases agree with TRBD1. Trimming took 1 base from V and 0 from J; bases not matched to a gene: 6. Germline lookup yields CDR1 MGHRA and CDR2 YSYEKL. The CDR3 length is 17 residues. CDR3: CASSQAGQTPSGNTIYF. The CDR3 region has the DNA TGCGCCAGCAGCCAAGCGGGACAGACCCCCTCTGGAAACACCATATATTTT.

This rearrangement joins TRBV4-3 to TRBJ2-1, with TRBD2 identical over 12 bases. CDR3 size: 21 residues. The V gene's germline CDR1 is LGHNA and CDR2 YSLEER. With 1 base clipped from V and 0 bases from J, the junction kept 13 bases outside the gene matches. CDR3 DNA sequence: TGCGCCAGCAGCCAAGGACTTCCCGGACTAGCGGGACCGCTCTCCTACAATGAGCAGTTCTTC. Amino acids: CASSQGLPGLAGPLSYNEQFF.

The CDR3 reads CASSRSSGASYEQYF. DNA for the CDR3: TGTGCCAGCTCTCGGTCGTCGGGGGCGTCCTACGAGCAGTACTTC. This chain joins TRBV18 and TRBJ2-7; D is tentatively TRBD1 or TRBD2 (6 bases each). Trimming cost V 6 bases and J 1 base, with 16 bases left between them. The CDR3 is 15 residues long. Germline V CDR1 and CDR2: KGHSH, LQKENI.

The chain has TRBV19 and TRBJ2-7, with D perhaps matching TRBD2 (7 bases). V was clipped by 6 bases and J by 6 bases, with 15 bases between them. The length of the CDR3 is 13 residues. Germline CDR1 is LNHDA and CDR2 is SQIVND (reference sequence). CDR3: CASSGGLLTEQYF. Written as DNA, the CDR3 is TGTGCCAGTAGCGGGGGGCTCCTAACCGAGCAGTACTTC.

This chain links TRBV6-5 with TRBJ2-2; 7 bases line up with TRBD2. Germline loops: CDR1 MNHEY, CDR2 SVGAGI. V shed 6 bases, J shed 5 bases, and the junction held 9 bases outside the gene matches. The CDR3 runs to 15 residues. This CDR3 is CASRKTSAGTGELFF. Written as DNA, the CDR3 is TGTGCCAGCAGAAAAACTAGCGCGGGGACCGGGGAGCTGTTTTTT.

In the case of this clone: At the DNA level, this CDR3 is encoded by other sequences in the same sample as well. This chain links TRBV5-1 with TRBJ2-3, with D unclear. Germline assignment: CDR1 SGHRS and CDR2 YFSETQ. V was pared by 0 bases and J by 0 bases, with 8 bases between. This CDR3 comprises 15 residues. The CDR3 coding sequence is TGCGCCAGCAGCTTGGGTGGGAAAAGCACAGATACGCAGTATTTT. It translates to CASSLGGKSTDTQYF.

The rearrangement joins TRBV7-9 to TRBJ2-7; 9 bases align to TRBD1. Losses at the gene ends were 5 bases for V and 5 bases for J; bases not matched to a gene: 7. Germline V gene lookup returns CDR1 SEHNR and CDR2 FQNEAQ (reference sequence). The CDR3 has 14 residues. In nucleotides, the CDR3 is TGTGCCAGCAGCCTCCGGGACAGGGTACACGAGCAGTACTTC. Encoded protein: CASSLRDRVHEQYF.

The V and J genes are TRBV7-9 and TRBJ1-2, with a possible D match to TRBD1 (6 bases). The germline V and J ends were trimmed by 0 bases and 4 bases, with 9 bases remaining between them. CDR3 size: 14 residues. The germline gives CDR1 SEHNR, CDR2 FQNEAQ (reference sequence). CDR3 DNA sequence: TGTGCCAGCAGCTTAGCGGGCAGGGGCTATGGCTACACCTTC. This encodes CASSLAGRGYGYTF. Supplemented by reference TRBV7-9 and TRBJ1-2, the full variable domain reads DTGVSQNPRHKITKRGQNVTFRCDPISEHNRLYWYRQTLGQGPEFLTYFQNEAQLEKSRLLSDRFSAERPKGSFSTLEIQRTEQGDSAMYLCASSLAGRGYGYTFGSGTRLTVV.